This T cell receptor beta chain was identified in a study of Graves' ophthalmopathy and Graves' hyperthyroidism. Remarks on this clonotype: Its specificity is unknown.

Newly diagnosed hyperthyroidism donors, aged 18 to 65, duration under 2 months. Certain patients, namely those with other autoimmune diseases, uncontrolled infections, pregnancy or lactation, were excluded. A 10 ml volume of fresh peripheral blood provided the PBMCs. Amplification of TCR beta CDR3 regions used RNA transcripts. HTBI-primed RT-PCR formed the first round, and a multiplex PCR formed the second. TCRdb passed the multiplex PCR reads through MiXCR, listing each CDR3 protein once. Altogether 400,000 or so distinct CDR3 sequences are present, 15% being singletons, with the ten largest covering roughly 7%. General study points: Distinction of ophthalmopathy from stable hyperthyroidism by a 13-signature model reached approximately 88% sensitivity and 75% to 84% specificity.

The receptor's source is a woman aged 18-35 years with stable Graves' hyperthyroidism. The sample comprised peripheral blood.

CDR3 bases: TGTGCCAGCAGCGCTCAAATGGGCACCGGGGAGCTGTTTTTT. This gives the protein CASSAQMGTGELFF. V and J are TRBV7-2 and TRBJ2-2; no clear D gene. V shed 5 bases and J shed 4 bases, with 11 bases lying between them. CDR1 is SGHTA, CDR2 FQGNSA, per germline. The CDR3 runs 14 residues.